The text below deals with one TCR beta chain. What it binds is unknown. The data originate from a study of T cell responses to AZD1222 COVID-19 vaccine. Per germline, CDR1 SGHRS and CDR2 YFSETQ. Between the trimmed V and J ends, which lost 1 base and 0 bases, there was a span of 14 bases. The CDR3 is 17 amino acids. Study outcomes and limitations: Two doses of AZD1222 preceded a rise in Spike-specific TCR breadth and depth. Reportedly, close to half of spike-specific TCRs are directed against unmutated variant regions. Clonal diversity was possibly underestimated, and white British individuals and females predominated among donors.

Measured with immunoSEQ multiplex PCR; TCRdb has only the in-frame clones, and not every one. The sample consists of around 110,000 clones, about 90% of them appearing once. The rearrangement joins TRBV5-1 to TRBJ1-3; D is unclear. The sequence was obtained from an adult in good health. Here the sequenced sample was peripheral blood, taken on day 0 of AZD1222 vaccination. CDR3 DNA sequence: TGCGCCAGCAGCTTGTGGGTAGGGCCGAGCTCTGGAAACACCATATATTTT. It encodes CASSLWVGPSSGNTIYF.